This T cell receptor beta chain was documented in a study of cytomegalovirus exposure and HLA in healthy donors. Findings and caveats of the study: As was reported, the classifier diagnosed cytomegalovirus status with high specificity and sensitivity. One variant, a missense change in DCLRE1C, was linked in a later analysis to TCR beta V- and J-gene trimming. By HLA locus, TCR association rates varied in a later analysis, with DRB1 showing the most and HLA-C the fewest.

In regard to this clone: Its antigen remains unknown.

The study ran its PCR with 60 Vbeta and 13 Jbeta primers. Generated by immunoSEQ multiplex PCR, the TCRdb table keeps only in-frame clones and is missing some. The repertoire holds about 90,000 clones, with under 85% as singletons. Per germline, CDR1 MDHEN and CDR2 SYDVKM. This CDR3 has 12 amino acids. Trimming at V came to 10 bases and at J to 6 bases, leaving 5 bases not matched to a gene. The gene calls are TRBV28 and TRBJ1-2; the match to TRBD1 covers 10 bases. The sequence derives from a boy younger than 18 in good health and CMV-seronegative. Sequencing was carried out using PBMCs. The CDR3 sequence is CAIAGTGDGYTF. In DNA, the CDR3 is TGTGCCATCGCCGGGACAGGGGATGGCTACACCTTC.